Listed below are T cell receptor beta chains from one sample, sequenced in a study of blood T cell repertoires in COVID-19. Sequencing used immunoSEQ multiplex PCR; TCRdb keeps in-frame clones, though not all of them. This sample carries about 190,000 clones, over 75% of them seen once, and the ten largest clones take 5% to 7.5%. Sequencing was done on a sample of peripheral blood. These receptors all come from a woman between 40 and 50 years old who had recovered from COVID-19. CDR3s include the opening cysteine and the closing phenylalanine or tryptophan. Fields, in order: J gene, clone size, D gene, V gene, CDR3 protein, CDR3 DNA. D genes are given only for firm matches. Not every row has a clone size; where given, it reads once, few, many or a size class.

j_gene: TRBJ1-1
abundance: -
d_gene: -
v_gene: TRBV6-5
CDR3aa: CASSLQGIVEAFF
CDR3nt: TGTGCCAGCAGCTTACAGGGTATCGTGGAAGCTTTCTTT

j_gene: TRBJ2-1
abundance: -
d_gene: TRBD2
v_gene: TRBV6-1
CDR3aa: CASSEGRIAGGGNEQFF
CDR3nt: TGTGCCAGCAGTGAAGGTCGGATAGCGGGAGGGGGCAATGAGCAGTTCTTC

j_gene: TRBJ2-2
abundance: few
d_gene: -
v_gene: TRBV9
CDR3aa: CASSKRDTGTGELFF
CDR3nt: TGTGCCAGCAGCAAACGGGACACAGGCACCGGGGAGCTGTTTTTT

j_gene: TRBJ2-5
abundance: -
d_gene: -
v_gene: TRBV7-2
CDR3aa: CASSLVTQETQYF
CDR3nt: TGTGCCAGCAGCTTGGTTACTCAAGAGACCCAGTACTTC

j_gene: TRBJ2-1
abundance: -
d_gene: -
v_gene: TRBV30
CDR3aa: CAWSVGANEQFF
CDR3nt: TGTGCCTGGAGTGTGGGGGCTAACGAGCAGTTCTTC

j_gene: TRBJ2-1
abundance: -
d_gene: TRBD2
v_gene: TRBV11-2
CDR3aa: CASSLSGLAGVEQFF
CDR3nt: TGTGCCAGCAGCTTATCCGGACTAGCGGGAGTTGAGCAGTTCTTC

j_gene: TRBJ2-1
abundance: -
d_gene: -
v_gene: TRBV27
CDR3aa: CASSAGFSYNEQFF
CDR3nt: TGTGCCAGCAGTGCGGGATTCTCCTACAATGAGCAGTTCTTC

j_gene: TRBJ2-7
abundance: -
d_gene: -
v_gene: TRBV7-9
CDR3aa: CATSGSYEQYF
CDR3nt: TGTGCCACCTCGGGCTCCTACGAGCAGTACTTC

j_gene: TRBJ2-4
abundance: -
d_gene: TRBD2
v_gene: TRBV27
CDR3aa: CASSLIAGGGNIQYF
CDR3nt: TGTGCCAGCAGTTTAATTGCGGGGGGAGGGAACATTCAGTACTTC

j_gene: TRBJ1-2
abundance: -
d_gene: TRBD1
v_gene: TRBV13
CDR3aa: CASSEGQGDYGYTF
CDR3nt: TGTGCCAGCAGCGAGGGACAGGGTGACTATGGCTACACCTTC

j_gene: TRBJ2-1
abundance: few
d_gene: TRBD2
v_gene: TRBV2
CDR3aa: CASTNRLAGDWNEQFF
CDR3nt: TGTGCCAGCACCAACAGACTAGCGGGAGATTGGAATGAGCAGTTCTTC

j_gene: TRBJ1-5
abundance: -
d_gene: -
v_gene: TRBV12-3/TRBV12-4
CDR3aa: CASSLDPGAQHF
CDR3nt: TGTGCCAGCAGTTTGGACCCGGGGGCCCAGCATTTT

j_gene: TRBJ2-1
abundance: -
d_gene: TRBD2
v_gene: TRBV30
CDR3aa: CAWSVRGSLYNEQFF
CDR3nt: TGTGCCTGGAGTGTACGCGGGAGTTTGTACAATGAGCAGTTCTTC

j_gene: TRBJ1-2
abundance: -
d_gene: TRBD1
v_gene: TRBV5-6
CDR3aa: CASSSEQGVNTF
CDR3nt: TGTGCCAGCAGCTCGGAGCAGGGGGTAAACACCTTC

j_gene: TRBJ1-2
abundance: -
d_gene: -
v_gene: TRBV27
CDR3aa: CASMLGLKWNYGYTF
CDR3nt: TGTGCCAGCATGCTGGGCTTGAAGTGGAACTATGGCTACACCTTC

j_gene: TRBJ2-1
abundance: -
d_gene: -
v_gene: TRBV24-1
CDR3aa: CATSPGQDPNEQFF
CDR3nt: TGTGCCACCAGTCCCGGACAAGACCCCAATGAGCAGTTCTTC

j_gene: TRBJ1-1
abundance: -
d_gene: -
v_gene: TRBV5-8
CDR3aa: CASSLARGERWVYTEAFF
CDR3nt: TGTGCCAGCAGCTTGGCCCGCGGGGAGCGGTGGGTTTACACTGAAGCTTTCTTT

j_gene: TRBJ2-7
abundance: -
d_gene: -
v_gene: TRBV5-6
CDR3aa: CASSSANQWFEQYF
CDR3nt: TGTGCCAGCAGCTCCGCAAACCAGTGGTTCGAGCAGTACTTC

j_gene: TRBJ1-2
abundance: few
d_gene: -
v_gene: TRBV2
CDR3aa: CASRDDGAYGYTF
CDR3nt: TGTGCCAGCAGAGATGACGGAGCTTATGGCTACACCTTC

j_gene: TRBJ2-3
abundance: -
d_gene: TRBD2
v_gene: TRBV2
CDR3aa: CASIRLAGSTDTQYF
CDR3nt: TGTGCCAGCATTAGACTAGCGGGCAGCACAGATACGCAGTATTTT

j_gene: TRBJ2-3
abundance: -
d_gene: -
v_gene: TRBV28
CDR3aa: CASSLSGSTDTQYF
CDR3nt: TGTGCCAGCAGTTTATCCGGGAGCACAGATACGCAGTATTTT